This T cell receptor (beta chain) came from a study of CD8+ T cells in alopecia areata. In the study overall: The SALT score measured affected scalp surface percentage in treated patients. Study conclusions and caveats: Any link of baseline CD8+ expansion to response, resting on one nonresponder, remains uncertain.

RNA extraction was followed by reverse transcription into cDNA, which acted as the sequencing template. The table came from immunoSEQ multiplex PCR; TCRdb's copy has only in-frame clones and leaves some out. Of about 160,000 clones in the sample, roughly two thirds were seen once. The CDR3 contains 15 residues. V lost 3 bases to trimming and J lost 7 bases; unmatched junction nucleotides: 6. The V gene's germline CDR1 is SGDLS and CDR2 YYNGEE. A remark on this clone: Its antigen is currently unknown.

Documented treatment: oral pan-JAK inhibitor, 5-10 mg twice daily. The sorting of PBMCs gave CD4+ and CD8+ T cells. Here the sequenced sample was CD4+ T cells sorted from blood, taken at week 4, from a patient treated with tofacitinib. This TCR came from a human donor with alopecia areata. V is TRBV9 and J is TRBJ2-3; 12 nucleotides agree with TRBD1. CDR3 sequence reads: CASSAGTGGTNTQYF. The CDR3 coding sequence is TGTGCCAGCAGCGCCGGGACAGGGGGCACGAATACGCAGTATTTT.